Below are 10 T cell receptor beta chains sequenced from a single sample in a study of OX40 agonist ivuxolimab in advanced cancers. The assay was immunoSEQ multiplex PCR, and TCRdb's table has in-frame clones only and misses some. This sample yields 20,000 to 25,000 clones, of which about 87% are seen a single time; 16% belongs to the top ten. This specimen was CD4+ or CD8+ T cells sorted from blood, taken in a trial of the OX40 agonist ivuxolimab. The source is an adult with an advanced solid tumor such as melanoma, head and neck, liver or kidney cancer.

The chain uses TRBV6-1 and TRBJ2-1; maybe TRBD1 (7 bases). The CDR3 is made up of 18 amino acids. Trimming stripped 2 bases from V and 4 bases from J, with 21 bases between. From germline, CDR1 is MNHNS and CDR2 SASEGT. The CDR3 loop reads CASSEFGEDRRGYNEQFF. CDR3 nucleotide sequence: TGTGCCAGCAGTGAATTTGGGGAGGACAGGAGGGGGTACAATGAGCAGTTCTTC.

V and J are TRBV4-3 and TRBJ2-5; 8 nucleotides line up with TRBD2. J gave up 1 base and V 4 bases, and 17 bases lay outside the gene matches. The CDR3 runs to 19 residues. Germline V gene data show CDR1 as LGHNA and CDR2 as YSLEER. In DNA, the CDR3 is TGCGCCAGCAGCCCAATTCTACCCGGGGCGGGGGGAATCCAAGAGACCCAGTACTTC. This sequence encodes CASSPILPGAGGIQETQYF.

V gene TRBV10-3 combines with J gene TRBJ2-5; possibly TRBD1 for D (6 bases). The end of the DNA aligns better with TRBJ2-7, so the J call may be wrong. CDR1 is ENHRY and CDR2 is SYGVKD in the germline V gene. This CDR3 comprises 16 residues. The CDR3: CAISGWWDTTTYEQYF. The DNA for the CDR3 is TGTGCCATCAGTGGGTGGTGGGACACTACAACTTACGAGCAGTACTTC.

The CDR3 loop reads CASSQGVGAKQFF. In nucleotides, the CDR3 is TGTGCCAGCAGCCAAGGGGTCGGGGCTAAGCAGTTCTTC. The chain is built from TRBV4-2 and TRBJ2-1, with D perhaps being TRBD1 or TRBD2 (5 bases each). Between the trimmed V and J ends, which lost 1 base and 11 bases, there was a span of 12 bases. This CDR3 is built from 13 residues. CDR1 LGHNA and CDR2 YNFKEQ come from the germline V gene.

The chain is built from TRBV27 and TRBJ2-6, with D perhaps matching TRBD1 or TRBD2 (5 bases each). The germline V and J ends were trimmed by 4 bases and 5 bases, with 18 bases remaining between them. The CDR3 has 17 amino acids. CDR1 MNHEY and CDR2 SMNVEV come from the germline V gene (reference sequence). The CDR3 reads CASSSPGLQSRANVLTF. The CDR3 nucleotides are TGTGCCAGCAGTTCTCCGGGGCTACAAAGTCGGGCCAACGTCCTGACTTTC.

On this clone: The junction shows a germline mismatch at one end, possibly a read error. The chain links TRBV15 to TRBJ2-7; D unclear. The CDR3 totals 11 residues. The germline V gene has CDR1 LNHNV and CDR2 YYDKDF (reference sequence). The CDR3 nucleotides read TGTGCCACCAGCAGTTATTACGGGCAGTACTTC. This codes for CATSSYYGQYF. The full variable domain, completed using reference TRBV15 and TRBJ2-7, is DAMVIQNPRYQVTQFGKPVTLSCSQTLNHNVMYWYQQKSSQAPKLLFHYYDKDFNNEADTPDNFQSRRPNTSFCFLDIRSPGLGDTAMYLCATSSYYGQYFGPGTRLTVT.

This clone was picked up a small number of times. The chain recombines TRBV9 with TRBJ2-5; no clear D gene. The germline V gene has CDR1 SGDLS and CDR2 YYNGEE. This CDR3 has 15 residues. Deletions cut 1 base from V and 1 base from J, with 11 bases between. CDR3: CASSVLGRPQETQYF. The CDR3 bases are TGTGCCAGCAGCGTACTAGGACGCCCCCAAGAGACCCAGTACTTC.

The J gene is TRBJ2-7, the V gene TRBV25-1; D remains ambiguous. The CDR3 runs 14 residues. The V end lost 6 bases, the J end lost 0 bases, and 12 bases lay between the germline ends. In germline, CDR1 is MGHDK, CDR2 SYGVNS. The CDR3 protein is CASSSGQSSYEQYF. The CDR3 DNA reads TGTGCCAGCAGCTCGGGCCAAAGCTCCTACGAGCAGTACTTC.

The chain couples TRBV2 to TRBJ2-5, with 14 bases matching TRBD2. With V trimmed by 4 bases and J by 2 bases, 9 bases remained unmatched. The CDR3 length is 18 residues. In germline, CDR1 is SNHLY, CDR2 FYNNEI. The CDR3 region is CASSGMGLAGAQQETQYF. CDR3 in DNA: TGTGCCAGCAGTGGAATGGGACTAGCGGGGGCCCAACAAGAGACCCAGTACTTC.

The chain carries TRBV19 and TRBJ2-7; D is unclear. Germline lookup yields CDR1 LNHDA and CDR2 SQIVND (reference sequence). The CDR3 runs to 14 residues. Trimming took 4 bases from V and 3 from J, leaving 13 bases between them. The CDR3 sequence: CASSTPGESYEQYF. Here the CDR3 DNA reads TGTGCCAGTAGTACCCCAGGAGAAAGCTACGAGCAGTACTTC.